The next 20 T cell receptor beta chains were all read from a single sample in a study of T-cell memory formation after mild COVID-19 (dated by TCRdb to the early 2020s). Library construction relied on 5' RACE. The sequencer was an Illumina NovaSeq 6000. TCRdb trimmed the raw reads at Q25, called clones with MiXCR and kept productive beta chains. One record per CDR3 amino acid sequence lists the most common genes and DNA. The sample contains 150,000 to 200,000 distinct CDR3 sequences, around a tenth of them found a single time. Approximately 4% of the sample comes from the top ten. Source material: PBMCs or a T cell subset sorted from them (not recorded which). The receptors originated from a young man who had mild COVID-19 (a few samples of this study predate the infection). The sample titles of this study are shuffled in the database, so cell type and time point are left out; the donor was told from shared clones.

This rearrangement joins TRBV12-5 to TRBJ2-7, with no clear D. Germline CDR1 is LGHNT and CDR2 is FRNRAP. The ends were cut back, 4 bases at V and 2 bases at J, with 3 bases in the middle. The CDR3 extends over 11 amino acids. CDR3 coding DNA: TGTGCTAGTGGTTCGGCCTACGAGCAGTACGTC. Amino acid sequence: CASGSAYEQYV.

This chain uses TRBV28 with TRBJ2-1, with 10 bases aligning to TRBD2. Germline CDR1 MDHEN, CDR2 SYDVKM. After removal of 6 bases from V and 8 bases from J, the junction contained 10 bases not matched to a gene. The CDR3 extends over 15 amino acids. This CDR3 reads CASSLRAGGSYEQFF. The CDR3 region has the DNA TGTGCCAGCAGCCTTCGAGCGGGGGGGAGCTATGAGCAGTTCTTC.

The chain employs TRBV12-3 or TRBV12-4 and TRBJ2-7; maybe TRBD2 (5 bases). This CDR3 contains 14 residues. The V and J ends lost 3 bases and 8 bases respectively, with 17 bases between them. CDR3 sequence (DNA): TGTGCCAGCAGTTTGTACGGACTGCCTAGGAAGCAGTACTTC. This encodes CASSLYGLPRKQYF.

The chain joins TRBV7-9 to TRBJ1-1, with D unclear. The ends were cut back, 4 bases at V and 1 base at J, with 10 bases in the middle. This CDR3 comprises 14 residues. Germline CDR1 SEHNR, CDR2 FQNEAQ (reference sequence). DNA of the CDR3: TGTGCCAGCAGCTCCGGGTCGTGGAACACTGAAGCTTTCTTT. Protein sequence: CASSSGSWNTEAFF. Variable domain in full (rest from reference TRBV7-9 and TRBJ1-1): DTGVSQNPRHKITKRGQNVTFRCDPISEHNRLYWYRQTLGQGPEFLTYFQNEAQLEKSRLLSDRFSAERPKGSFSTLEIQRTEQGDSAMYLCASSSGSWNTEAFFGQGTRLTVV.

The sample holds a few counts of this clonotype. CDR3 in amino acids: CASSGPTNEKLFF. The CDR3 DNA is TGCGCCAGCAGTGGACCGACGAATGAAAAACTGTTTTTT. V usage is TRBV5-1 and J usage is TRBJ1-4, with D uncertain. The CDR3 consists of 13 residues. CDR1 and CDR2 from the germline V gene are SGHRS and YFSETQ. V lost 5 bases and J lost 5, with 10 bases in between.

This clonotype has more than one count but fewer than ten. The CDR3 loop is CSAPDRNPGELFF. CDR3 bases: TGCAGTGCCCCGGACAGAAACCCCGGGGAGCTGTTTTTT. The chain links TRBV20-1 to TRBJ2-2; D perhaps matches TRBD1 (6 bases). Trimming left V 6 bases short and J 6 bases short, with 14 bases between. The germline CDR1 and CDR2 sequences are DFQATT and SNEGSKA (reference sequence). The CDR3 has 13 residues.

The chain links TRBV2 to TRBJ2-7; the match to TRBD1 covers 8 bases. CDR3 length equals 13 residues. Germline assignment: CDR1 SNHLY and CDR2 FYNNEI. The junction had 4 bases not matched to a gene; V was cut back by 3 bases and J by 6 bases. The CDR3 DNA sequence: TGTGCCAGCAGTGAGGTAACAGGGGGCGAGCAGTACGTC. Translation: CASSEVTGGEQYV.

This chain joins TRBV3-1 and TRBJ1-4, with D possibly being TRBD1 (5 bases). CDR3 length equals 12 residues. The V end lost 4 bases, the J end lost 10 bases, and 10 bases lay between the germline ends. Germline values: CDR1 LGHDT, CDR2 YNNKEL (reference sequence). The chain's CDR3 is CASSRDVGKLFF. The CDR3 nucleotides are TGTGCCAGCAGCCGGGACGTAGGAAAACTGTTTTTT. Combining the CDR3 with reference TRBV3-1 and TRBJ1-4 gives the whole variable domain DTAVSQTPKYLVTQMGNDKSIKCEQNLGHDTMYWYKQDSKKFLKIMFSYNNKELIINETVPNRFSPKSPDKAHLNLHINSLELGDSAVYFCASSRDVGKLFFGSGTQLSVL.

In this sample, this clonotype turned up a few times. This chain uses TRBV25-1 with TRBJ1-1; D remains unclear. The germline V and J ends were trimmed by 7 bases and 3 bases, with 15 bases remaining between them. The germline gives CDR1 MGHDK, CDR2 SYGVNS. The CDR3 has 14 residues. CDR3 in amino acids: CASTSLGRDTEAFF. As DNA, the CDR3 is TGTGCCAGCACCTCCCTGGGGAGGGACACTGAAGCTTTCTTT.

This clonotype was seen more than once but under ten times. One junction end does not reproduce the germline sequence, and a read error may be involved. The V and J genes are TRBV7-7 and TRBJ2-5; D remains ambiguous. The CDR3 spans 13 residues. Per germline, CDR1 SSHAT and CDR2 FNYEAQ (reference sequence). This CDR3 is CASSLETGETQYF. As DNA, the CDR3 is TGTGCTAGCAGCTTGGAAACCGGAGAGACCCAGTACTTC. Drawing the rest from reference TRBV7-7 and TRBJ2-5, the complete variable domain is GAGVSQSPRYKVTKRGQDVTLRCDPISSHATLYWYQQALGQGPEFLTYFNYEAQPDKSGLPSDRFSAERPEGSISTLTIQRTEQRDSAMYRCASSLETGETQYFGPGTRLLVL.

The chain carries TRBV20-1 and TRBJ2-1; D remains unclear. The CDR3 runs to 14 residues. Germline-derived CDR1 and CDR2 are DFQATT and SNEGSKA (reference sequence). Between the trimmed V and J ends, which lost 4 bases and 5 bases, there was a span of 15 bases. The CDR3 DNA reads TGCAGTGCTATAGAAGGGTCCCAAAACAATGAGCAGTTCTTC. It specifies CSAIEGSQNNEQFF.

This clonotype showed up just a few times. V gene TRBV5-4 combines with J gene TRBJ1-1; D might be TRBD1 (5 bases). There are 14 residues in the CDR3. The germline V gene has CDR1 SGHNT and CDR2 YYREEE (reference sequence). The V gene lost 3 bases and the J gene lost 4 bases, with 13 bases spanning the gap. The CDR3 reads CASSSGGRSTEAFF. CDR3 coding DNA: TGTGCCAGCAGCTCCGGGGGACGTAGCACTGAAGCTTTCTTT.

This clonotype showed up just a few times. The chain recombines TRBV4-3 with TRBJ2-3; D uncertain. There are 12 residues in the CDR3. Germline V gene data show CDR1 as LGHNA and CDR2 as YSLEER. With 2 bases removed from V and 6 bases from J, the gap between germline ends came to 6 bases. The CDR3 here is CASSQPGDTQYF. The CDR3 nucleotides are TGCGCCAGCAGCCAACCTGGTGATACGCAGTATTTT.

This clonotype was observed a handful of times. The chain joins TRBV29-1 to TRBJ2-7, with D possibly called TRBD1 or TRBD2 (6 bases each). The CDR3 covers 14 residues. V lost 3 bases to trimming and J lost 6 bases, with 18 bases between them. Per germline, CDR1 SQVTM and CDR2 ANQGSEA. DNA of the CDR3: TGCAGCGTTGATGAAGGGGGGAGAGGCGGCGAGCAGTACTTC. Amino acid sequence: CSVDEGGRGGEQYF.

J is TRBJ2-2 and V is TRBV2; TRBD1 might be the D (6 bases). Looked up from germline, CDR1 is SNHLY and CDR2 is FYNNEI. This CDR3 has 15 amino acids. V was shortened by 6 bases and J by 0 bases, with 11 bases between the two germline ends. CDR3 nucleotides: TGTGCCAGCAGCTCACAGGGTGCGAACACCGGGGAGCTGTTTTTT. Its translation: CASSSQGANTGELFF.

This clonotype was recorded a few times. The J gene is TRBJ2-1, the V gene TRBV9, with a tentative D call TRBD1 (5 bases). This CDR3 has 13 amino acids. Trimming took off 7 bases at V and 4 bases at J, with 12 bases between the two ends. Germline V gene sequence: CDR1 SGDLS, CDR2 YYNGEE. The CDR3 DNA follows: TGTGCCAGCGCAGGGTCCCCTTACAATGAGCAGTTCTTC. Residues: CASAGSPYNEQFF.

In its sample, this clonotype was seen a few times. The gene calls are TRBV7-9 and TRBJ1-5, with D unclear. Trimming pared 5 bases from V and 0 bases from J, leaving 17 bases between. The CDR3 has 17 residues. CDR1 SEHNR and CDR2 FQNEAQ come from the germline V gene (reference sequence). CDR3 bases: TGTGCCAGCAGCACGGGAGACGGTATTCTTAGCAATCAGCCCCAGCATTTT. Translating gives CASSTGDGILSNQPQHF.

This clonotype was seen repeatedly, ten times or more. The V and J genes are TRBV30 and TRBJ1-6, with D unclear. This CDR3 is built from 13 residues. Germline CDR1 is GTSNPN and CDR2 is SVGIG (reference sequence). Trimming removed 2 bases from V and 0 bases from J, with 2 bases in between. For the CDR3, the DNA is TGTGCCTGGAGTAACTCCTATAATTCACCCCTCCACTTT. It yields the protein CAWSNSYNSPLHF.

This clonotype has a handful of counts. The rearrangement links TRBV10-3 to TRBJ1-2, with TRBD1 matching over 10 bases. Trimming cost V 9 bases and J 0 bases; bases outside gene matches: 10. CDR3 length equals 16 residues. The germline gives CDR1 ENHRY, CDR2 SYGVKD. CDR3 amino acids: CAIATRGQGTNYGYTF. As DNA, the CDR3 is TGTGCCATTGCGACCCGGGGACAGGGGACTAACTATGGCTACACCTTC.

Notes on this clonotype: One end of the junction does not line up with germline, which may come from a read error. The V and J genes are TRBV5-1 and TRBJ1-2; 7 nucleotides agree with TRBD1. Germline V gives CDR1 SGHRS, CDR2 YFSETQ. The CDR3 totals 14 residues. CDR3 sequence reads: CASGKLDRADGHTF. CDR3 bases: TGCGCCAGCGGGAAACTCGACAGGGCGGATGGCCACACCTTC.